These 10 T cell receptor beta chains were all obtained from the same sample, sequenced in a study of blood T cell repertoires in COVID-19. Sequencing used immunoSEQ multiplex PCR; TCRdb keeps in-frame clones, though not all of them. The profile covers 150,000 to 200,000 clones, with about 85% appearing a single time and almost 6% taken by the ten largest. Sequences were obtained from peripheral blood. The receptors were sampled from a woman aged 40 to 50 with COVID-19, enrolled during active disease.

This chain connects TRBV7-2 to TRBJ1-5; tentative D call: TRBD1 (5 bases). The V and J ends lost 5 bases and 4 bases respectively, with 12 bases between them. Looked up from germline, CDR1 is SGHTA and CDR2 is FQGNSA. This CDR3 region has 14 residues. In DNA, the CDR3 is TGTGCCAGCAGCCTCGCAGGGTGGAATCAGCCCCAGCATTTT. Translation gives CASSLAGWNQPQHF.

The genes are TRBV6-5 and TRBJ1-1; TRBD1 agrees at 7 bases. From germline, CDR1 is MNHEY and CDR2 SVGAGI. The CDR3 runs to 14 residues. The V segment lost 6 bases and the J segment 0 bases; nucleotides outside the gene matches: 4. CDR3 DNA: TGTGCCAGCAGGTGGGGACAGTTGAACACTGAAGCTTTCTTT. This encodes CASRWGQLNTEAFF.

This clone was detected once. This chain joins TRBV10-3 and TRBJ1-2; D is perhaps TRBD1 (6 bases). The CDR3 has 12 amino acids. V dropped 5 bases and J dropped 8 bases, with 12 bases sitting between them. The germline gives CDR1 ENHRY, CDR2 SYGVKD. The chain's CDR3 is CAISQGPEGYTF. CDR3 DNA: TGTGCCATCAGTCAGGGGCCGGAAGGCTACACCTTC.

The rearrangement uses TRBV24-1 and TRBJ2-3, with 11 bases aligning to TRBD2. There are 14 residues in the CDR3. Looked up from germline, CDR1 is KGHDR and CDR2 is SFDVKD. The V and J ends lost 5 bases and 9 bases, in that order; junction bases with no gene match: 6. CDR3 sequence reads: CATSAASGRTTQYF. CDR3 sequence (DNA): TGTGCCACCAGTGCGGCTAGCGGGAGGACAACGCAGTATTTT.

This chain uses TRBV18 with TRBJ1-4; D perhaps matches TRBD1 (5 bases). Germline CDR1 reads KGHSH; CDR2 reads LQKENI. V dropped 2 bases and J dropped 3 bases, with 16 bases sitting between them. The CDR3 loop spans 17 amino acids. This chain's CDR3 is CASSPSTGDQANEKLFF. The CDR3 DNA sequence: TGTGCCAGCTCACCATCGACGGGGGACCAGGCTAATGAAAAACTGTTTTTT.

This chain links TRBV6-2 or TRBV6-3 with TRBJ1-6, with a weak D call TRBD1 (5 bases). Germline V lookup: CDR1 MNHEY, CDR2 SVGEGT. The CDR3 spans 15 residues. Trimming cost V 5 bases and J 9 bases, with 17 bases left between them. This CDR3 reads CASSRWAGVGSPLHF. The CDR3 nucleotides are TGTGCCAGCAGTCGCTGGGCGGGGGTAGGTTCACCCCTCCACTTT.

About this clone: In the same sample, other DNA sequences code for this CDR3. This chain joins TRBV10-1 and TRBJ2-5, with TRBD2 matching over 11 bases. The CDR3 has 15 amino acids. The V gene end was trimmed by 5 bases and the J gene end by 6 bases; junction bases not matched to a gene: 8. The germline V gene encodes CDR1 WNHNN and CDR2 SYGVQD (reference sequence). CDR3 in amino acids: CASSSVLAGVQTQYF. CDR3 in DNA: TGCGCCAGCAGTTCTGTACTAGCGGGAGTACAGACCCAGTACTTC.

The rearrangement links TRBV5-4 to TRBJ2-2; a possible D gene is TRBD1 (6 bases). V lost 2 bases to trimming and J lost 4 bases, with 9 bases between them. Germline lookup yields CDR1 SGHNT and CDR2 YYREEE (reference sequence). The CDR3 runs 14 residues. In DNA form, the CDR3 reads TGTGCCAGCAGCTTTGGACAGATCACCGGGGAGCTGTTTTTT. It yields the protein CASSFGQITGELFF.

The chain has TRBV19 and TRBJ1-2, with D maybe TRBD1 (6 bases). Trimming pared 2 bases from V and 6 bases from J, leaving 19 bases between. The V gene's germline CDR1 is LNHDA and CDR2 SQIVND (reference sequence). The CDR3 length is 16 residues. CDR3 nucleotides: TGTGCCAGTAGTATAAGTCCCGGCAGGGGCTTAGATGGCTACACCTTC. As protein: CASSISPGRGLDGYTF.

This chain uses TRBV11-2 with TRBJ2-7, with a tentative D call TRBD1 (6 bases). V lost 0 bases to trimming and J lost 3 bases, with 6 bases between them. The CDR3 totals 13 residues. Germline loops: CDR1 SGHAT, CDR2 FQNNGV. CDR3 sequence reads: CASSLEGGYEQYF. The CDR3 region has the DNA TGTGCCAGCAGCTTAGAAGGGGGCTACGAGCAGTACTTC.